Listed below are T cell receptor beta chains from one sample, sequenced in a study of CD8+ T cells in alopecia areata. Method: immunoSEQ multiplex PCR; TCRdb's copy keeps in-frame clones and lacks some. The data hold some 80,000 clones, with around two thirds observed a single time. The sequenced sample was CD8+ T cells sorted from blood, obtained at week 24, from a patient treated with tofacitinib. The receptors shown here come from a human donor with alopecia areata. CDR3s include the opening cysteine and the closing phenylalanine or tryptophan. The order of the fields is J gene, clone size, V gene, D gene, CDR3 DNA, CDR3 protein. A D gene is named only where the DNA matches it firmly. Clone size is given for some rows only: seen once, a few or many times, or a class if the clone is expanded.

TRBJ2-1,-,TRBV5-1,TRBD1,TGCGCCAGCAGCTTGGGGACAGGGGCGGATGAGCAGTTCTTC,CASSLGTGADEQFF
TRBJ1-1,-,TRBV6-5,-,TGTGCCACTGAACAGGGTTATTATAAGGAAGCTTTCTTT,CATEQGYYKEAFF
TRBJ2-7,-,TRBV11-2,TRBD2,TGTGCCACTCGGGAGGTGAGTGAGCAGTACTTC,CATREVSEQYF
TRBJ2-3,-,TRBV9,TRBD1,TGTGCCAGCAGCACCCCACCGGGACAGATCACAGATACGCAGTATTTT,CASSTPPGQITDTQYF
TRBJ2-2,-,TRBV29-1,TRBD1,TGCAGCGTTGCGGGACAGGCGAACACCGGGGAGCTGTTTTTT,CSVAGQANTGELFF
TRBJ1-2,-,TRBV29-1,-,TGCAGCGTTGCCGTAGGGAATCCCTATGGCTACACCTTC,CSVAVGNPYGYTF
TRBJ2-7,-,TRBV4-3,TRBD1,TGCGCCAGCAGCCAAGAACAGGGGGCCTACGAGCAGTACTTC,CASSQEQGAYEQYF
TRBJ2-7,-,TRBV11-3,-,TGTGCCAGCAGCCCTCGGGGCAGCATAAACGAGCAGTACTTC,CASSPRGSINEQYF
TRBJ2-5,-,TRBV7-9,TRBD1,TGTGCCAGCAGCTACCCGGGACAGGGGACCCAAGAGACCCAGTACTTC,CASSYPGQGTQETQYF
TRBJ1-1,once,TRBV30,-,TGTGCCTGGAGTGTATCGGTTAACACTGAAGCTTTCTTT,CAWSVSVNTEAFF
TRBJ1-2,-,TRBV21-1,-,TGTGCCACCTTCACAGGCGGTGGCTACACCTTC,CATFTGGGYTF
TRBJ2-1,-,TRBV27,TRBD1,TGTGCCACCGGACAGGGGGGCTACAATGAGCAGTTCTTC,CATGQGGYNEQFF
TRBJ2-7,-,TRBV7-6,-,TGTGCCAGCAGCTTTTCGGGGGACAAATCCTACGAGCAGTACTTC,CASSFSGDKSYEQYF
TRBJ2-2,-,TRBV27,-,TGTGCCAGCAGTTTGGTGAGGGTACAGGACACCGGGGAGCTGTTTTTT,CASSLVRVQDTGELFF
TRBJ2-2,once,TRBV7-9,TRBD2,TGTGCCAGCAGCTTAGGCCCCGCCGGTAGCGGGGGATTAACCGGGGAGCTGTTTTTT,CASSLGPAGSGGLTGELFF
TRBJ2-1,many,TRBV28,TRBD1,TGTGCCAGCAGTTTAATGTCGACAGGGGGCCGCAATGAGCAGTTCTTC,CASSLMSTGGRNEQFF
TRBJ1-5,-,TRBV4-1,-,TGCGCCAGCAGCCAAGTCAGGGCGGGCAATCAGCCCCAGCATTTT,CASSQVRAGNQPQHF
TRBJ2-5,few,TRBV18,TRBD2,TGTGCCAGCTCACCACCGGATGGGACTAGCCGGGACTTC,CASSPPDGTSRDF
TRBJ1-2,-,TRBV19,TRBD1,TGTGCCAGTAGTATGCCGGGACAGGGGGACTATGGCTACACCTTC,CASSMPGQGDYGYTF
TRBJ2-7,-,TRBV29-1,TRBD1,TGCAGCGTTGAAGATCCGGGACAGGGTACTGACTACGAGCAGTACTTC,CSVEDPGQGTDYEQYF
TRBJ2-7,-,TRBV7-8,-,TGTGCCAGCAGCTTAGGGAACGAGCAGTACTTC,CASSLGNEQYF
TRBJ2-3,few,TRBV7-9,-,TGTGCCAGCAGCGTCCAAGGGGTCGGGGCCCCCGTGGGAGATACGCAGTATTTT,CASSVQGVGAPVGDTQYF
TRBJ2-7,-,TRBV27,TRBD1,TGTGCCAGCAGTTTCTCAGGGGGCGGCCCCTACGAGCAGTACTTC,CASSFSGGGPYEQYF
TRBJ1-1,-,TRBV19,TRBD1,TGTGCCAGTAGTATAGCAGGGGGATGGGAAGCTTTCTTT,CASSIAGGWEAFF
TRBJ2-2,-,TRBV6-5,TRBD2,TGTGCCAGTTCCTTCGGGGGGTCGAACACCGGGGAGCTGTTTTTT,CASSFGGSNTGELFF
TRBJ2-7,-,TRBV7-2,TRBD2,TGTGCCAGCAGCTCCGCCTCTAGCGGACCCCCCTACGAGCAGTACTTC,CASSSASSGPPYEQYF
TRBJ2-7,few,TRBV27,TRBD2,TGTGCCAGCAGACGCGGGACTAGCGGATTCTACGAGCAGTACTTC,CASRRGTSGFYEQYF
TRBJ2-7,-,TRBV29-1,-,TGCAGCGTTGCAAGGGAAGACGAGCAGTACTTC,CSVAREDEQYF
TRBJ2-6,-,TRBV5-6,-,TGTGCCAGCAGCTTCCGGGACGGTTCTCTCCCCGGGGCCAACGTCCTGACTTTC,CASSFRDGSLPGANVLTF
TRBJ1-2,-,TRBV7-3,-,TGTGCCAGCAGCTCCGAGGACCGATCTATAGGCTACACCTTC,CASSSEDRSIGYTF
TRBJ2-1,once,TRBV2,-,TGTGCCAGCAGTGCCAGGGGACTGGCGTGGAATGAGCAGTTCTTC,CASSARGLAWNEQFF
TRBJ1-2,few,TRBV11-2,-,TGTGCCAGCAGATCCCCCGACGGTAACTATGGCTACACCTTC,CASRSPDGNYGYTF
TRBJ1-1,-,TRBV15,-,TGTGCCACCAGCCTACACAGGGTGGTTGAAGCTTTCTTT,CATSLHRVVEAFF
TRBJ1-2,once,TRBV27,-,TGTGCCAGCAGTGGGGTGCTGGGTGGCTACACCTTC,CASSGVLGGYTF
TRBJ1-2,once,TRBV7-8,TRBD1,TGTGCCAGCAGCTTAGTGGGCTCGCCAGGGGGCCCAAACTATGGCTACACCTTC,CASSLVGSPGGPNYGYTF
TRBJ2-7,-,TRBV27,-,TGTGCCAGCGGAACGGGCAGCTCGACCTACGAGCAGTACTTC,CASGTGSSTYEQYF
TRBJ1-6,few,TRBV19,-,TGTGCCAGTAATTTTGTCGGTTCACCCCTCCACTTT,CASNFVGSPLHF
TRBJ2-5,-,TRBV5-1,TRBD1,TGCGCCAGCAGCCCCGGGACAGGGCCTGACCCACAAGAGACCCAGTACTTC,CASSPGTGPDPQETQYF
TRBJ1-5,few,TRBV6-6,-,TGTGCCAGCAGTTACTCGGACAGATATAGCAATCAGCCCCAGCATTTT,CASSYSDRYSNQPQHF
TRBJ1-1,-,TRBV13,-,TGTGCCAGCAGCTTAGAGGTAGGCCTGAACACTGAAGCTTTCTTT,CASSLEVGLNTEAFF
TRBJ2-5,-,TRBV27,TRBD1,TGTGCCAGCAGTTTAGGACAGGGGGGCCCCATAGAGGAGACCCAGTACTTC,CASSLGQGGPIEETQYF
TRBJ2-5,-,TRBV28,-,TGTGCCAGCAGTTTAGGGGGATTAATCTCCCAAGAGACCCAGTACTTC,CASSLGGLISQETQYF
TRBJ2-3,-,TRBV9,-,TGTGCCAGCAGCGTAGTTGAGCACCAAAACATAGATACGCAGTATTTT,CASSVVEHQNIDTQYF
TRBJ1-1,-,TRBV27,-,TGTGCCAGCTCTCAGGGAAACACTGAAGCTTTCTTT,CASSQGNTEAFF
TRBJ2-7,-,TRBV19,TRBD1,TGTGCCAGTAGTGCTGACCCAGGGGGCTACGAGCAGTACTTC,CASSADPGGYEQYF
TRBJ2-7,-,TRBV7-2,-,TGTGCCAGCAGCCCAGGAGGGTACTTGAGTTCCTACGAGCAGTACTTC,CASSPGGYLSSYEQYF
TRBJ2-3,-,TRBV4-1,TRBD1,TGCGCCAGCAGCGAGGCCGGACAGGGAGCCACAGATACGCAGTATTTT,CASSEAGQGATDTQYF
TRBJ2-7,-,TRBV7-9,TRBD2,TGTGCCAGCAGTCTAGCGGGGAGCTCCTACGAGCAGTACTTC,CASSLAGSSYEQYF
TRBJ1-2,-,TRBV13,TRBD1,TGTGCCAGCAGCGGGGGGACAGGGGATCGGTATGGCTACACCTTC,CASSGGTGDRYGYTF
TRBJ1-5,-,TRBV15,-,TGTGCCACCAGCAGAGATAGGGGCGTCAATCAGCCCCAGCATTTT,CATSRDRGVNQPQHF
TRBJ1-1,-,TRBV7-9,-,TGTGCCAGCAGCCCCCCTCAAGTGTCCACTGAAGCTTTCTTT,CASSPPQVSTEAFF
TRBJ2-4,-,TRBV9,TRBD2,TGTGCCAGCAGCGCCGGTAGCGGGGGGGCCAAAAACATTCAGTACTTC,CASSAGSGGAKNIQYF
TRBJ2-7,-,TRBV19,-,TGTGCCAGTAGTGGGGCGGTGTCCTACGAGCAGTACTTC,CASSGAVSYEQYF
TRBJ1-6,-,TRBV6-5,TRBD1,TGTGCCAGCAGCACCGACAGGGGTAGTTCACCCCTCCACTTT,CASSTDRGSSPLHF
TRBJ2-7,once,TRBV4-2,-,TGTGCCAGCAGCCAAGGAGAGGGCTTCTACGAGCAGTACTTC,CASSQGEGFYEQYF